This T cell receptor (beta chain) emerged from a study of shared clonotypes between healthy human individuals (dated by TCRdb to about 2020). As for the study more broadly: The cohort included a few men and a couple of women between 18 and 49 years of age. The study deeply sequenced blood TCR repertoires of about 5 healthy adults to estimate repertoire size and the extent of clonotype sharing between individuals. To increase sequencing depth and limit assay-specific biases, TCR repertoire library preparation and sequencing were carried out by different laboratories using diverse techniques. Each donor's leukapheresis produced roughly between roughly 0.85 and 9.5 billion PBMCs.

Turning to this clone: The antigen it recognizes is unknown. There are no base qualities to consult, and no much larger clone falls within one base.

Healthy HIV-negative adults with no recently reported acute infections or vaccinations were included as donors. Only Caucasian adults living in Nashville, Tennessee, USA were represented among the donors. For unsorted samples, tens of millions of PBMCs were counted, and genomic DNA was extracted using the QIAamp DNA Blood Mini kit. Blood was collected by leukapheresis, and PBMCs were isolated by Ficoll-Histopaque density gradient centrifugation and then cryopreserved in liquid nitrogen vapor phase. Reading the germline V gene gives CDR1 KGHSH and CDR2 LQKENI. Including the terminal cysteine and phenylalanine, the CDR3 comprises 15 residues. Only the CDR3 part of the read is kept: 45 bases, read in frame from the first base. Ends trimmed: V by 6 bases, J by 2 bases; bases unmatched to a gene: 7. Points the paper makes about the study in general: The genetic and exposure-history diversity represented was limited by the small number of donors. Sampling was restricted to blood, and TCR repertoires in tissues likely differ from the TCR repertoires found in blood. Based on pairwise subsampling, the degree of clonotype sharing among donors was expected to be affected by sequencing depth.

TCR CDR3 regions were amplified from genomic DNA by multiplex PCR using the deep immunoSEQ assay. Extracted genomic DNA from each cell subset was spread evenly across all wells of several immunoSEQ 96-well plates, with each plate serving as a replicate. For unsorted PBMC, each replicate PCR was loaded with 300 to 350 ng genomic DNA, equivalent to roughly 33,000 T cell genomes. Unsorted PBMC genomic DNA was sequenced across ten immunoSEQ deep assay plates. The purified libraries were quantified using a Qubit 3.0 fluorometer, sized with a Bioanalyzer 2100, and then quantified again using the KAPA Library Quantification kit. Each immunoSEQ 96-well plate was sequenced on its own single-read 150-cycle Illumina NextSeq 550 flow cell. The authors' analysis ran thus. Because the immunoSEQ output held only junctional sequences and lacked quality scores, the filtering could not match the filtering applied to full-length reads. To assign V/J genes and CDR3, sequences were annotated using PyIR, a Python wrapper for IgBLAST v1.9, with IMGT germline references. Reads were filtered out if the reads had weak V/J assignments (E-value above 1e-6), no CDR3, stop codons, out-of-frame junctions, or ambiguous translated residues. V3J clonotypes were defined by identical inferred V gene, J gene, and CDR3 amino acid sequence. Percentage overlap between repertoires was calculated by dividing the number of shared unique clonotypes by the size of the smaller repertoire. Repertoire richness was assessed with RTK rarefaction, the Chao1 estimator, and Recon v2.1 estimates of unobserved clonotypes. The immuneACCESS repertoire file appears here via TCRdb, limited to in-frame rearrangements. These files lack a portion of the clones; in checked studies, under half of the deficit traces to unresolved V genes, and the cause of the others is not known. The D gene and trimming were derived from the DNA, and the V and J assignments and clone size from that table. Present in this sample are approximately 480,000 clones, 75% to 80% of which were seen just once. The ten biggest clones cover 9.5% to 15% of the sample.

This receptor was taken from a woman in her thirties or forties in good health. Some clones in this sample may be carry-over from other donors' samples. Source material: PBMCs. Rearrangement joined TRBV18 to TRBJ2-1; TRBD1 aligns with 7 central bases. Read as DNA, the sequence is TGTGCCAGCTCGCACCGGGACAGACCCTACAATGAGCAGTTCTTC. It encodes CASSHRDRPYNEQFF.